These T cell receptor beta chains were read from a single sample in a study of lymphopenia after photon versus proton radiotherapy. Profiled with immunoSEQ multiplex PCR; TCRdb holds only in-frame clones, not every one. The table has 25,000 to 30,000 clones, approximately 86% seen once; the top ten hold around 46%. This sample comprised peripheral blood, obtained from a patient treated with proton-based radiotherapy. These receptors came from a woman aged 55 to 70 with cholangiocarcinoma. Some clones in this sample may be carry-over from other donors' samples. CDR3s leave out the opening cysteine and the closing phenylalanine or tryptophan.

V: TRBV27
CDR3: ANKNQGAQEQY

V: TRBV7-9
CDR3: ASSLTGNTEAF

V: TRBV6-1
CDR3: ASRLAPSYEQY

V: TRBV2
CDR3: ASSSRGGGYT

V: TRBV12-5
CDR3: ASGLVQDGLPATETQY

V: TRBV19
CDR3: ASSSVPAYDMNTEAF

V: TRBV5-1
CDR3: ASSRQATGELF

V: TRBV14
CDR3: ASSQDLISAPYEQY

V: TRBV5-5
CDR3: ASSFPGKETQY

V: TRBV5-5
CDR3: ASSFQQGAGETQY

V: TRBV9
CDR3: ASSVEGVNTEAF

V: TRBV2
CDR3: ASRTYWSQPQH

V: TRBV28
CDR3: ASSPQIGLNSPLH

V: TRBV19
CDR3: ASRGAGGPSEQY

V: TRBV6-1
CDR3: ASSASPHNEQF

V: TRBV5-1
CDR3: ASSTRGFDSPLH

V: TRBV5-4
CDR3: ASSLGGSYLANEQF

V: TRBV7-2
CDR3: ASSTRTGGSTDTQY

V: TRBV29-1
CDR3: SSSAGDNYGYT

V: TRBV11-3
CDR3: ASSSRTSGSYNEQF

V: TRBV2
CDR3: ASKQSTDTQY

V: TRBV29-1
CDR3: SVMDLPTQF

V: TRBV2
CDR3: ASSQQGAVTEAF

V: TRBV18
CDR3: ASSPPSTDTQY

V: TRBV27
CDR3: ASSLRSSGTSYNEQF

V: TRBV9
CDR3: ASSVGGSSNQPQH

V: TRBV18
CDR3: ASSPPGLAGTQY

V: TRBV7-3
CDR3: ASSSGQGTDTQY

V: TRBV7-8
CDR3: ASSAGAWGAYNEQF

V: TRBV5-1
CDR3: ASSLDLSGAVSGEQF

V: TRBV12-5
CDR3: ASGLQGADTEAF

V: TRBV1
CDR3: TSSARPTGTTYEQY

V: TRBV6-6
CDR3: ASNEREGFTGELF

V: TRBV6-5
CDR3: ASSYSDRGYGYT

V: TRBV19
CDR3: ASSTVSGGMGNTIY

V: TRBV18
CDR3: ASSISGSSYNEQF

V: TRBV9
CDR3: ASSVDPYLAGENNEQF

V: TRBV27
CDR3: ASSPYSANTEAF

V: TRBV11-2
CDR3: ASSQTGYTDTQY

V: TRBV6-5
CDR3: ASNDRGGTDTQY

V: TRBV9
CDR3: ASSVFSAIQETQY

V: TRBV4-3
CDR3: ASSPGQGYGYT

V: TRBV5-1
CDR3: ASRDTGGSPLH

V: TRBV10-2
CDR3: ASSETSPSYNEQF

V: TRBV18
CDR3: ASSPPSGYEQY

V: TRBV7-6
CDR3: ASSFVPYEQY

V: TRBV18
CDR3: ASSPTGLDDEQF

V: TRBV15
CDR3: ATSSGQGTNTEAF